These T cell receptor beta chains were read from a single sample in a study of technical replicates of blood from a few donors. Data came from immunoSEQ multiplex PCR; TCRdb stores just in-frame clones and leaves some out. Of approximately 99,000 clones listed, approximately 96% are singletons. The sequencing sample was made of T cells isolated from PBMCs. These receptors all stem from a human donor in good health. CDR3s include the opening cysteine and the closing phenylalanine or tryptophan. Fields, in order: J gene, V gene, D gene, CDR3 protein. A D gene is named only where the DNA matches it firmly.

TRBJ2-7 TRBV18 NA CASSPPEGYEQYF
TRBJ1-2 TRBV9 NA CASSVASGYGYTF
TRBJ2-4 TRBV28 TRBD2 CASSQLAEENIQYF
TRBJ2-7 TRBV30 TRBD1 CASNYGTDPYEQYF
TRBJ2-2 TRBV7-8 NA CASSVSSFTGELFF
TRBJ2-2 TRBV2 TRBD2 CASSERSLAGAGELFF
TRBJ2-3 TRBV6-1 TRBD1 CAVDGTGVGTQYF
TRBJ2-1 TRBV9 TRBD1 CASSVSRDRGGDEQFF
TRBJ2-7 TRBV9 TRBD1 CASSPGQGSSYEQYF
TRBJ2-7 TRBV5-4 TRBD2 CASSFKGGRYEQYF
TRBJ2-1 TRBV4-1 TRBD2 CASSQETSGAAVPNEQFF